This T cell receptor beta chain was observed in a study of T-cell memory formation after mild COVID-19. Overall study results and limits: Day 15 to 85 contractors were CD4/CD8 balanced; later expanders leaned CD4+.

V dropped 5 bases and J dropped 0 bases, with 12 bases sitting between them. The CDR3 extends over 16 amino acids. The germline V gene encodes CDR1 SGHRS and CDR2 YFSETQ. This clonotype was seen a handful of times. Antigen unknown. A single record per CDR3 protein comes from TCRdb applying MiXCR to the 5' RACE reads. The table lists about 190,000 distinct CDR3 sequences, around 17% of them singletons. The source material was PBMCs or a T cell subset sorted from them (not recorded which). The rearrangement links TRBV5-1 to TRBJ2-6, with TRBD1 as a possible D gene (5 bases). This receptor was obtained from an adult woman who had mild COVID-19 (a few samples of this study predate the infection). Cell type and time point are not known. CDR3 amino acids: CASRPQGFSGANVLTF. In DNA form, the CDR3 reads TGCGCCAGCAGGCCTCAGGGTTTCTCTGGGGCCAACGTCCTGACTTTC.